This T cell receptor beta chain was observed in a study of T-cell memory formation after mild COVID-19. Study context: TCR clusters were mostly confined to one donor each.

Study findings and constraints: Among clones peaking at day 37 in the second wave, SARS-CoV-2 specificity remained unconfirmed. Pre-infection memory contained some responding clones, which suggested that cross-reactive memory had joined.

CDR1 MGHRA and CDR2 YSYEKL come from the germline V gene. This CDR3 comprises 15 residues. V gave up 3 bases and J gave up 1 base, with 12 bases separating them. Worth noting for this clonotype: What it binds is unknown.

TCRdb analysed the 5' RACE reads with MiXCR anew, one entry per CDR3 protein. This sample has 400,000 or so distinct CDR3 sequences, with 20% found just once. Specimen: PBMCs or a T cell subset sorted from them (not recorded which). This clonotype was sampled from an adult woman who had mild COVID-19 (a few samples of this study predate the infection). Cell type and time point are not known. J is TRBJ1-1 and V is TRBV4-1; D perhaps matches TRBD1 (6 bases). CDR3: CASSQAGHGNTEAFF. DNA of the CDR3: TGCGCCAGCAGCCAGGCGGGACACGGGAACACTGAAGCTTTCTTT.